The next 17 T cell receptor beta chains were all read from a single sample in a study of T cell responses to AZD1222 COVID-19 vaccine. Clones were sequenced by immunoSEQ multiplex PCR, and TCRdb holds only the in-frame ones, with some missing. The sample lists 110,000 or so clones; 85% to 90% were seen once. Here the sequenced sample was peripheral blood, taken 28 days after the second AZD1222 dose. These receptors all come from an adult who received the AZD1222 COVID-19 vaccine.

CDR3 protein: CASSPGTEETQYF. CDR3 DNA: TGCGCCAGCAGCCCCGGGACTGAAGAGACCCAGTACTTC. The V gene is TRBV5-1, the J gene TRBJ2-5; D perhaps matches TRBD2 (6 bases). This CDR3 comprises 13 residues. Germline CDR1 is SGHRS and CDR2 is YFSETQ. V was cut by 4 bases and J by 3 bases, with 10 bases left in between.

The chain couples TRBV27 to TRBJ2-2; no reliable D call. Germline assignment: CDR1 MNHEY and CDR2 SMNVEV (reference sequence). The CDR3 totals 14 residues. Trimming shortened V by 3 bases and J by 7 bases, and 12 bases separated the two germline ends. DNA of the CDR3: TGTGCCAGCAGTTTTGGCGCTGGTGGCGGGGAGCTGTTTTTT. Translated, it gives CASSFGAGGGELFF.

The chain couples TRBV29-1 to TRBJ1-1; tentative D call: TRBD1 (6 bases). Germline V gene data show CDR1 as SQVTM and CDR2 as ANQGSEA. Trimming took 7 bases from V and 2 from J, leaving 14 bases between them. CDR3 length: 13 amino acids. In DNA, the CDR3 is TGCAGCGCCGCTGGGGGGCGAAACACTGAAGCTTTCTTT. Its translation: CSAAGGRNTEAFF. Variable domain in full (rest from reference TRBV29-1 and TRBJ1-1): SAVISQKPSRDICQRGTSLTIQCQVDSQVTMMFWYRQQPGQSLTLIATANQGSEATYESGFVIDKFPISRPNLTFSTLTVSNMSPEDSSIYLCSAAGGRNTEAFFGQGTRLTVV.

The chain has TRBV5-4 and TRBJ2-2; 7 bases agree with TRBD1. Looked up from germline, CDR1 is SGHNT and CDR2 is YYREEE (reference sequence). Trimming took 4 bases from V and 5 from J; bases not matched to a gene: 11. The CDR3 spans 16 residues. In DNA, the CDR3 is TGTGCCAGCAGCCCGACAGGGAAGATAAGGACCGGGGAGCTGTTTTTT. Translation gives CASSPTGKIRTGELFF.

J is TRBJ2-3 and V is TRBV19; tentatively, D is TRBD2 (6 bases). There are 16 residues in the CDR3. Deletions cut 10 bases from V and 2 bases from J, with 22 bases between. Germline V gene lookup returns CDR1 LNHDA and CDR2 SQIVND (reference sequence). The CDR3 spells CATRRPGVGITDTQYF. DNA of the CDR3: TGTGCCACTAGACGTCCGGGGGTTGGGATCACAGATACGCAGTATTTT.

In its sample, this clone was seen once. The chain uses TRBV7-6 and TRBJ1-2; tentatively, D is TRBD1 (5 bases). Deletions cut 5 bases from V and 0 bases from J, with 16 bases between. This CDR3 is 16 amino acids long. Per the germline V gene, CDR1 is SGHVS and CDR2 is FNYEAQ. CDR3 DNA: TGTGCCAGCAGCCCATTGACAGTCGCTGCTAACTATGGCTACACCTTC. Residues: CASSPLTVAANYGYTF.

In nucleotides, the CDR3 is TGCAGTGCTAGTAGTTCTAACTATGGCTACACCTTC. This translates into CSASSSNYGYTF. The rearrangement links TRBV20-1 to TRBJ1-2; no clear D gene. This CDR3 region has 12 residues. Per the germline V gene, CDR1 is DFQATT and CDR2 is SNEGSKA (reference sequence). Deletions cut 3 bases from V and 0 bases from J, with 5 bases between.

This rearrangement joins TRBV6-2 or TRBV6-3 to TRBJ1-2; tentative D call: TRBD1 (5 bases). The ends were cut back, 4 bases at V and 4 bases at J, with 19 bases in the middle. The CDR3 length is 16 residues. CDR1 and CDR2 from the germline V gene are MNHEY and SVGEGT. The CDR3 loop is CASSSLRGPRSYGYTF. The CDR3 nucleotides are TGTGCCAGCAGTTCGTTGAGGGGCCCCAGAAGCTATGGCTACACCTTC.

V usage is TRBV19 and J usage is TRBJ2-3, with D perhaps TRBD2 (6 bases). CDR3 length: 14 amino acids. Deletions cut 5 bases from V and 0 bases from J, with 9 bases between. Germline V gene data show CDR1 as LNHDA and CDR2 as SQIVND (reference sequence). CDR3 sequence reads: CASSSRGSTDTQYF. CDR3 sequence (DNA): TGTGCCAGTAGTTCGCGGGGAAGCACAGATACGCAGTATTTT.

The rearrangement uses TRBV2 and TRBJ2-2; D is uncertain. Between the trimmed V and J ends, which lost 5 bases and 2 bases, there was a span of 12 bases. CDR1 is SNHLY and CDR2 is FYNNEI in the germline V gene. The CDR3 extends over 15 amino acids. DNA for the CDR3: TGTGCCAGCAGTCTGGGTCATACTAACACCGGGGAGCTGTTTTTT. Translated: CASSLGHTNTGELFF.

V and J are TRBV9 and TRBJ1-1; no clear D. V was trimmed by 4 bases and J by 4 bases, leaving 20 bases between them. The germline CDR1 and CDR2 sequences are SGDLS and YYNGEE. This CDR3 region has 16 residues. CDR3 sequence reads: CASSIDPGVGVTEAFF. CDR3 coding DNA: TGTGCCAGCAGCATAGATCCAGGCGTCGGGGTCACTGAAGCTTTCTTT.

With regard to this clone: Its ends do not fully match the called genes, so a read error is possible. V usage is TRBV6-2 or TRBV6-3 and J usage is TRBJ2-7; 7 nucleotides agree with TRBD1. CDR1 and CDR2 (germline): MNHEY, SVGEGT. The CDR3 runs to 12 residues. DNA for the CDR3: TGTGCCAGCAGTTACCAGAAAGGACAGGTGAACTTC. This codes for CASSYQKGQVNF.

The gene calls are TRBV19 and TRBJ1-2; D unresolved. Trimming took off 8 bases at V and 6 bases at J, with 16 bases between the two ends. The CDR3 covers 13 residues. Looked up from germline, CDR1 is LNHDA and CDR2 is SQIVND (reference sequence). The CDR3 nucleotides are TGTGCCAGTGAGAGTTTGGGCGGGGATGGCTACACCTTC. Its translation: CASESLGGDGYTF.

This chain connects TRBV7-6 to TRBJ1-2, with TRBD1 matching over 7 bases. V shed 0 bases and J 8 bases; nucleotides not matched to a gene: 3. Germline V gene sequence: CDR1 SGHVS, CDR2 FNYEAQ. This CDR3 is 13 amino acids long. The CDR3 here is CASSLAQGGGYTF. In nucleotides, the CDR3 is TGTGCCAGCAGCTTAGCCCAGGGGGGGGGCTACACCTTC.

The V and J genes are TRBV5-1 and TRBJ2-7; D call uncertain. Per the germline V gene, CDR1 is SGHRS and CDR2 is YFSETQ. Trimming left V 0 bases short and J 4 bases short, with 14 bases between. The length of the CDR3 is 15 residues. The CDR3: CASSLAGRLRYEQYF. The CDR3 nucleotides are TGCGCCAGCAGCTTGGCCGGAAGGCTAAGGTACGAGCAGTACTTC. Based on the CDR3 plus reference TRBV5-1 and TRBJ2-7, the full variable domain is KAGVTQTPRYLIKTRGQQVTLSCSPISGHRSVSWYQQTPGQGLQFLFEYFSETQRNKGNFPGRFSGRQFSNSRSEMNVSTLELGDSALYLCASSLAGRLRYEQYFGPGTRLTVT.

V is TRBV7-2 and J is TRBJ1-1; D unresolved. Germline CDR1 reads SGHTA; CDR2 reads FQGNSA. The CDR3 extends over 14 amino acids. Between the trimmed V and J ends, which lost 2 bases and 3 bases, there was a span of 10 bases. The CDR3 DNA follows: TGTGCCAGCAGCTTACTTAAGGGTTACACTGAAGCTTTCTTT. As protein: CASSLLKGYTEAFF.

The CDR3: CASSYGGRERIGYGYTF. The CDR3 DNA reads TGTGCCAGCAGTTACGGGGGCAGGGAAAGGATCGGCTATGGCTACACCTTC. This rearrangement joins TRBV6-2 or TRBV6-3 to TRBJ1-2; D perhaps matches TRBD1 (6 bases). CDR3 size: 17 residues. Germline lookup yields CDR1 MNHEY and CDR2 SVGEGT. With 2 bases removed from V and 4 bases from J, the gap between germline ends came to 20 bases.